This paragraph covers one TCR beta chain sequence. Amplification used 60 Vbeta primers and 13 Jbeta primers. Here immunoSEQ multiplex PCR was the method, and the copy in TCRdb shows in-frame clones only, minus some. Here the sample spans approximately 97,000 clones, approximately 80% being singletons. These data belong to a study of cytomegalovirus exposure and HLA in healthy donors. Per germline, CDR1 SGHNT and CDR2 YENEEA. With V trimmed by 4 bases and J by 6 bases, 8 bases remained unmatched. The length of the CDR3 is 15 residues. This sequence was found in a male donor in good health and CMV-seropositive. Sequencing input: PBMCs. This chain connects TRBV11-3 to TRBJ2-1, with TRBD1 matching over 8 bases. CDR3 protein: CASSWQGAGSNEQFF. CDR3 nucleotides: TGTGCCAGCAGCTGGCAGGGGGCCGGTAGCAATGAGCAGTTCTTC. Looking up the rest from reference TRBV11-3 and TRBJ2-1 gives the full variable domain: EAGVVQSPRYKIIEKKQPVAFWCNPISGHNTLYWYLQNLGQGPELLIRYENEEAVDDSQLPKDRFSAERLKGVDSTLKIQPAELGDSAVYLCASSWQGAGSNEQFFGPGTRLTVL.